This TCR beta chain was observed in a study of T-cell reconstitution after alpha-beta-depleted transplantation in children. Findings and caveats of the study: Some patients' high day-60 TCRbeta diversity was traced to surviving recipient T cells and thymic progenitors.

Unique molecular identifiers were used to barcode this TCRbeta library. TCRdb used MiXCR to reprocess the PCR reads, holding one entry per CDR3 protein. Among 200,000 to 250,000 distinct CDR3 sequences, roughly a tenth were seen once, and the ten largest hold roughly 27%. This clonotype was detected ten times or more. Its specificity is not known. This specimen consisted of PBMCs, obtained before TCRalphabeta/CD19-depleted stem cell transplant. This clonotype was obtained from a child younger than two with acute myeloid leukemia, due to receive a stem cell transplant.

CDR3 in DNA: TGTGCCAGCACCGGGGGACACCGAGGCGGTACGCAGTATTTT. This codes for CASTGGHRGGTQYF. This chain connects TRBV12-3 or TRBV12-4 to TRBJ2-3; the D gene could be TRBD1 or TRBD2 (6 bases each). The CDR3 length is 14 residues. With 7 bases removed from V and 8 bases from J, the gap between germline ends came to 19 bases.